Below, 5 T cell receptor beta chains from the same sample are listed, as sequenced in a study of blood T cell repertoires in COVID-19 (dated by TCRdb to the early 2020s). Library creation used the immunoSEQ multiplex PCR assay. What TCRdb holds here is the immuneACCESS table cut down to in-frame rearrangements. Part of the clones is not present; checked against another copy, under half of the missing clones reflect an unresolved V gene, and the others are unexplained. The sample data list under 150,000 clones, and roughly 78% of these were observed just once. The ten largest account for around 3.3% of the sample. The sample consisted of peripheral blood. These receptors came from a man in his 60s with acute or convalescent COVID-19.

The chain recombines TRBV7-9 with TRBJ2-5; TRBD2 matches at 7 bases. CDR3 length equals 15 residues. After removal of 1 base from V and 5 bases from J, the junction contained 7 bases not matched to a gene. Germline assignment: CDR1 SEHNR and CDR2 FQNEAQ (reference sequence). In nucleotides, the CDR3 is TGTGCCAGCAGCTTAGGGGGCGGGAGTTCGGAGACCCAGTACTTC. Protein: CASSLGGGSSETQYF.

The rearrangement uses TRBV10-3 and TRBJ1-1; unclear D gene. Trimming removed 0 bases from V and 6 bases from J, with 11 bases in between. The CDR3 covers 14 residues. CDR1 and CDR2 (germline): ENHRY, SYGVKD. The CDR3 spells CAISESNGIAEAFF. In DNA, the CDR3 is TGTGCCATCAGTGAGTCGAACGGGATTGCTGAAGCTTTCTTT.

V usage is TRBV4-1 and J usage is TRBJ2-5, with 9 positions matching TRBD2. With V trimmed by 3 bases and J by 4 bases, 9 bases remained unmatched. CDR1 MGHRA and CDR2 YSYEKL come from the germline V gene. This CDR3 is built from 16 residues. CDR3 nucleotides: TGCGCCAGCAGCCACGACTGGACTAGCGTAGGAGAGACCCAGTACTTC. Encoded protein: CASSHDWTSVGETQYF.

The CDR3 region has the DNA TGTGCCAGCAGCCCAGGGTTAGGGGCCGGGGGGGAGACCCAGTACTTC. This translates into CASSPGLGAGGETQYF. The rearrangement links TRBV7-2 to TRBJ2-5; 7 positions match TRBD2. This CDR3 is 16 amino acids long. The V and J ends lost 5 bases and 5 bases, in that order; junction bases with no gene match: 14. The germline V gene encodes CDR1 SGHTA and CDR2 FQGNSA.

The chain joins TRBV27 to TRBJ2-2, with 13 bases matching TRBD2. J was trimmed by 4 bases and V by 4 bases; bases with no gene match: 3. Germline V gene data show CDR1 as MNHEY and CDR2 as SMNVEV (reference sequence). The CDR3 has 16 amino acids. The CDR3 sequence: CASSSRTSGGTGELFF. DNA for the CDR3: TGTGCCAGCAGTTCCCGGACTAGCGGGGGCACCGGGGAGCTGTTTTTT.